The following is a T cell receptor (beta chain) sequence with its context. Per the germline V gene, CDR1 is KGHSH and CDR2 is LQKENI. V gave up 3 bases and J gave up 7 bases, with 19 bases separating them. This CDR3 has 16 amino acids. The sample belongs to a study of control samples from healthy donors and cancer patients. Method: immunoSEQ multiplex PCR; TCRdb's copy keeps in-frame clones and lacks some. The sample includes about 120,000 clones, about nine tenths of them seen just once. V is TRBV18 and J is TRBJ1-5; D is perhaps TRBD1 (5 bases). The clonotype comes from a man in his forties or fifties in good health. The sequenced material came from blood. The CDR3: CASSPLGGQGGQPQHF. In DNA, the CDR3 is TGTGCCAGCTCACCGTTGGGCGGGCAGGGCGGCCAGCCCCAGCATTTT. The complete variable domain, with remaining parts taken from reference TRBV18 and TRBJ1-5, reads NAGVMQNPRHLVRRRGQEARLRCSPMKGHSHVYWYRQLPEEGLKFMVYLQKENIIDESGMPKERFSAEFPKEGPSILRIQQVVRGDSAAYFCASSPLGGQGGQPQHFGDGTRLSIL.